The clone carrying this TCR beta chain turned up a few times. Its antigen is not identified. These data originate in a study of CD8 T cells in ankylosing spondylitis. For TCR beta, libraries came from quantitative 5'-RACE with molecular barcodes. MiXCR, applied by TCRdb to the 5' RACE reads, yields one record per CDR3 protein. This table has fewer than 650,000 distinct CDR3 sequences, 10% to 15% appearing once. Notes on the study in general: Reports of some motif variants in reactive arthritis synovial fluid and blood predate this one. Significant enrichment of disease-linked clones was reported in matched ankylosing spondylitis synovial fluid. Ankylosing spondylitis blood appeared to carry a characteristic TCR beta motif of roughly eight highly homologous variants.

The CDR3 totals 14 residues. Germline lookup yields CDR1 SGHRS and CDR2 YFSETQ. Trimming pared 0 bases from V and 4 bases from J, leaving 7 bases between. Sequencing was carried out using blood, either unsorted or a sorted T cell fraction (not recorded which). The source is a male donor with ankylosing spondylitis. The rearrangement uses TRBV5-1 and TRBJ2-2; D gene unclear. The CDR3 DNA sequence: TGCGCCAGCAGCTTGGTTGGGGTCACCGGGGAGCTGTTTTTT. This codes for CASSLVGVTGELFF.